The 20 T cell receptor beta chains reported below all come from one sample, sequenced in a study of PD-L1 blockade in urothelial cancer. Only in-frame clones appear in the TCRdb table, and some are missing; sequencing was by immunoSEQ multiplex PCR. The sample shows tens of thousands of clones, roughly 89% of them seen only once. Time point of the sample: pretreatment peripheral blood. The sequenced sample was PBMCs, obtained around atezolizumab (anti-PD-L1) treatment. These receptors all stem from an older woman with urothelial cancer.

The genes are TRBV10-1 and TRBJ2-3, with unresolved D. The V end lost 6 bases, the J end lost 0 bases, and 10 bases lay between the germline ends. The germline gives CDR1 WNHNN, CDR2 SYGVQD (reference sequence). The CDR3 spans 14 residues. The CDR3 spells CASSETPSTDTQYF. The CDR3 DNA reads TGCGCCAGCAGCGAAACACCTAGCACAGATACGCAGTATTTT.

Written as DNA, the CDR3 is TGTGCCAGCAGCGTATCCAGTATGAACACTGAAGCTTTCTTT. Protein: CASSVSSMNTEAFF. The genes are TRBV9 and TRBJ1-1; D is unresolved. Trimming stripped 1 base from V and 0 bases from J, with 7 bases between. The CDR3 totals 14 residues. Germline lookup yields CDR1 SGDLS and CDR2 YYNGEE.

V is TRBV11-3 and J is TRBJ2-3, with 9 nucleotides matching TRBD2. The CDR3 runs 17 residues. Germline assignment: CDR1 SGHNT and CDR2 YENEEA. J gave up 2 bases and V 3 bases, and 9 bases lay outside the gene matches. CDR3 DNA sequence: TGTGCCAGCAGCTTCGGGATAGCGGGAGCCGACACAGATACGCAGTATTTT. The encoded protein is CASSFGIAGADTDTQYF. The whole variable domain, filled in from reference TRBV11-3 and TRBJ2-3, reads EAGVVQSPRYKIIEKKQPVAFWCNPISGHNTLYWYLQNLGQGPELLIRYENEEAVDDSQLPKDRFSAERLKGVDSTLKIQPAELGDSAVYLCASSFGIAGADTDTQYFGPGTRLTVL.

This rearrangement joins TRBV5-4 to TRBJ1-2, with 7 bases identical to TRBD1. The J segment lost 5 bases and the V segment lost 4 bases, leaving 5 bases of the junction unmatched. Germline V gives CDR1 SGHNT, CDR2 YYREEE (reference sequence). This CDR3 contains 13 residues. CDR3 sequence: CASSGQAWYGYTF. CDR3 coding DNA: TGTGCCAGCAGCGGACAGGCGTGGTATGGCTACACCTTC. Full variable domain (outside the CDR3, taken from reference TRBV5-4 and TRBJ1-2): ETGVTQSPTHLIKTRGQQVTLRCSSQSGHNTVSWYQQALGQGPQFIFQYYREEENGRGNFPPRFSGLQFPNYSSELNVNALELDDSALYLCASSGQAWYGYTFGSGTRLTVV.

This clone was counted a few times. This chain uses TRBV5-6 with TRBJ1-5, with TRBD1 identical over 7 bases. The V gene end was trimmed by 4 bases and the J gene end by 2 bases; junction bases not matched to a gene: 6. Looked up from germline, CDR1 is SGHDT and CDR2 is YYEEEE. The CDR3 consists of 15 residues. CDR3 in amino acids: CASSAWDSRNQPQHF. The CDR3 DNA reads TGTGCCAGCAGCGCGTGGGACAGTCGCAATCAGCCCCAGCATTTT.

The chain couples TRBV18 to TRBJ2-2; 12 nucleotides line up with TRBD1. Germline V gene lookup returns CDR1 KGHSH and CDR2 LQKENI. The CDR3 covers 16 residues. With V trimmed by 3 bases and J by 6 bases, 5 bases remained unmatched. The CDR3 loop is CASSPGQGAAAGELFF. CDR3 in DNA: TGTGCCAGCTCACCGGGACAGGGGGCTGCGGCCGGGGAGCTGTTTTTT.

The CDR3 is CASSDRGDGELFF. CDR3 in DNA: TGCGCCAGCAGCGACCGGGGGGACGGGGAGCTGTTTTTT. The V and J genes are TRBV10-2 and TRBJ2-2; 7 positions match TRBD2. Trimming took 6 bases from V and 7 from J; bases not matched to a gene: 5. The CDR3 has 13 amino acids. Germline V gene lookup returns CDR1 WSHSY and CDR2 SAAADI.

The chain carries TRBV10-3 and TRBJ2-3, with TRBD2 matching 16 bases. CDR3 length: 23 residues. Germline V gives CDR1 ENHRY, CDR2 SYGVKD. V was clipped by 3 bases and J by 1 base; unmatched bases: 19. This CDR3 is CAISDLYSAGTSGRATGTDTQYF. DNA for the CDR3: TGTGCCATCAGTGATTTATACTCGGCTGGGACTAGCGGGAGGGCTACTGGCACAGATACGCAGTATTTT.

The chain couples TRBV5-1 to TRBJ2-5, with 10 bases that match TRBD2. After removal of 2 bases from V and 3 bases from J, the junction contained 13 bases not matched to a gene. CDR3 length equals 18 residues. Germline V lookup: CDR1 SGHRS, CDR2 YFSETQ. CDR3 loop: CASSFAQTSGRAKETQYF. CDR3 DNA sequence: TGCGCCAGCAGCTTCGCACAGACTAGCGGGCGCGCCAAAGAGACCCAGTACTTC.

This chain links TRBV21-1 with TRBJ1-2; the table's D call TRBD1 went unverified against the DNA. TRBV21-1 is shown as a pseudogene. CDR3 length: 15 amino acids. In DNA, the CDR3 is TGTGCCAGGTACGCGATCGCCGACAGCCTCTATGGCTACACCTTC. It yields the protein CARYAIADSLYGYTF.

J is TRBJ2-2 and V is TRBV28; D perhaps matches TRBD1 (6 bases). Germline assignment: CDR1 MDHEN and CDR2 SYDVKM. The ends were cut back, 5 bases at V and 5 bases at J, with 15 bases in the middle. The CDR3 length is 15 residues. This CDR3 reads CASSVGGKTTGELFF. The DNA of the CDR3 is TGTGCCAGCAGTGTAGGGGGAAAGACTACCGGGGAGCTGTTTTTT.

V usage is TRBV10-3 and J usage is TRBJ2-3; a possible D gene is TRBD2 (6 bases). The CDR3 consists of 15 residues. Germline lookup yields CDR1 ENHRY and CDR2 SYGVKD. V was shortened by 9 bases and J by 0 bases, with 16 bases between the two germline ends. The CDR3 nucleotides are TGTGCCATAAAGATTGGTAGCGGAAGCACAGATACGCAGTATTTT. Amino acid sequence: CAIKIGSGSTDTQYF.

Many counts were recorded for this clone. The V gene is TRBV6-8, the J gene TRBJ1-4; TRBD1 aligns across 7 bases. The V gene's germline CDR1 is MNHGY and CDR2 SAAAGT. The CDR3 has 16 residues. V lost 6 bases to trimming and J lost 3 bases; unmatched junction nucleotides: 10. As DNA, the CDR3 is TGTGCCAGCAGGCCCTACATAGGGACAGCTAATGAAAAACTGTTTTTT. It encodes CASRPYIGTANEKLFF.

This chain connects TRBV4-3 to TRBJ2-3; D possibly corresponds to TRBD1 (5 bases). V lost 0 bases and J 6 bases, leaving 10 bases between the germline ends. Germline CDR1 reads LGHNA; CDR2 reads YSLEER. This CDR3 region has 14 residues. CDR3 sequence: CASSQDPNRDTQYF. For the CDR3, the DNA is TGCGCCAGCAGCCAAGATCCGAACAGGGATACGCAGTATTTT.

The chain has TRBV7-3 and TRBJ2-2; 7 bases agree with TRBD2. V lost 6 bases to trimming and J lost 3 bases; unmatched junction nucleotides: 7. From germline, CDR1 is SGHTA and CDR2 FQGTGA. This CDR3 has 15 residues. The DNA for the CDR3 is TGTGCCAGCAGTCCCTTTCGGGGGGACACCGGGGAGCTGTTTTTT. This sequence encodes CASSPFRGDTGELFF.

This chain links TRBV29-1 with TRBJ2-3; D remains ambiguous. Germline values: CDR1 SQVTM, CDR2 ANQGSEA. V was shortened by 7 bases and J by 1 base, with 15 bases between the two germline ends. This CDR3 comprises 14 residues. The DNA of the CDR3 is TGCAGCGCTGGTGCTAGGTGGGGCACAGATACGCAGTATTTT. Its protein is CSAGARWGTDTQYF.

V is TRBV5-4 and J is TRBJ2-3; a weak D match, TRBD2 (6 bases). Per the germline V gene, CDR1 is SGHNT and CDR2 is YYREEE (reference sequence). With 0 bases removed from V and 2 bases from J, the gap between germline ends came to 13 bases. The CDR3 sequence is 16 residues long. The CDR3 spells CASSLEAGTITDTQYF. CDR3 bases: TGTGCCAGCAGCTTGGAGGCGGGAACTATCACAGATACGCAGTATTTT.

The chain uses TRBV5-1 and TRBJ2-1; 8 bases match TRBD2. CDR3 length: 16 residues. CDR1 and CDR2 from the germline V gene are SGHRS and YFSETQ. Trimming at V came to 3 bases and at J to 2 bases, leaving 7 bases not matched to a gene. The CDR3 nucleotides read TGCGCCAGCAGCTCGGGACTAGAAGGGCCCTACAATGAGCAGTTCTTC. It is translated as CASSSGLEGPYNEQFF.

The chain recombines TRBV7-6 with TRBJ2-3, with TRBD2 matching over 8 bases. V lost 2 bases to trimming and J lost 0 bases; unmatched junction nucleotides: 7. Germline assignment: CDR1 SGHVS and CDR2 FNYEAQ. This CDR3 spans 17 amino acids. The CDR3 sequence is CASSLIFGGASTDTQYF. CDR3 DNA sequence: TGTGCCAGCAGCTTAATTTTCGGGGGGGCGAGCACAGATACGCAGTATTTT.

The J gene is TRBJ1-1, the V gene TRBV10-3; no reliable D call. V was shortened by 7 bases and J by 7 bases, with 13 bases between the two germline ends. Germline V gene sequence: CDR1 ENHRY, CDR2 SYGVKD. This CDR3 comprises 12 residues. The CDR3 region is CAINYGEGEAFF. The CDR3 coding sequence is TGTGCCATCAACTACGGGGAGGGTGAAGCTTTCTTT.